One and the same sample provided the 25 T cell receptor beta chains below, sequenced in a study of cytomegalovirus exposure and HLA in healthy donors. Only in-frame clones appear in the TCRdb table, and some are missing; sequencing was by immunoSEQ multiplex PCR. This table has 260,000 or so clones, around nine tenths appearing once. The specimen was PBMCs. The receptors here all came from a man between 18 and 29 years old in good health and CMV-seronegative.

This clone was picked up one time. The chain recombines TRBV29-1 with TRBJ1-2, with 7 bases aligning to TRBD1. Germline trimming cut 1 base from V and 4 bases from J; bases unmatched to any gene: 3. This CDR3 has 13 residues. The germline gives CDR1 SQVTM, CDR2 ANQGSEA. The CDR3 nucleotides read TGCAGCGTTGAAGGACAGGGACCCTATGGCTACACCTTC. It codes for CSVEGQGPYGYTF.

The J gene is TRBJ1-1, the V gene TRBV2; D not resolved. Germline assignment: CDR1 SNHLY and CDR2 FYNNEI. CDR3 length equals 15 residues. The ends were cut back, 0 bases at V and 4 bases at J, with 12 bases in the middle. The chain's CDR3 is CASSEAYSRVTEAFF. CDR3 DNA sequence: TGTGCCAGCAGTGAAGCTTATTCGAGGGTCACTGAAGCTTTCTTT.

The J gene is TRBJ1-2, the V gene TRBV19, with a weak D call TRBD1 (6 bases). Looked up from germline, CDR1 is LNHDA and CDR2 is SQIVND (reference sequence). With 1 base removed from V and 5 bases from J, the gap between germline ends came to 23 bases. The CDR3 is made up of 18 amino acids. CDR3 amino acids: CASSIVAVQGPSPYGYTF. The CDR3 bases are TGTGCCAGTAGTATAGTTGCGGTACAGGGACCCTCTCCATATGGCTACACCTTC.

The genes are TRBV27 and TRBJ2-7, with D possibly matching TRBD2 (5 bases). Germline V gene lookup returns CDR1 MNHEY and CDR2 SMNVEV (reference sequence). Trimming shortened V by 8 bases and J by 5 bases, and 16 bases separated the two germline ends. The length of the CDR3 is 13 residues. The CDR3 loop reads CASPLEGYHEQYF. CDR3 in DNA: TGTGCCAGCCCACTAGAGGGCTATCACGAGCAGTACTTC.

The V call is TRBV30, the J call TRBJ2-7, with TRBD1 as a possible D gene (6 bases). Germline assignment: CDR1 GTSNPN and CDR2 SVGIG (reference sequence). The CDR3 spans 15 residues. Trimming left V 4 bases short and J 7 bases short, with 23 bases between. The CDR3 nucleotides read TGTGCCTGGACGGGGTTTACAGGGAAATCCGGGGAGCAGTACTTC. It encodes CAWTGFTGKSGEQYF.

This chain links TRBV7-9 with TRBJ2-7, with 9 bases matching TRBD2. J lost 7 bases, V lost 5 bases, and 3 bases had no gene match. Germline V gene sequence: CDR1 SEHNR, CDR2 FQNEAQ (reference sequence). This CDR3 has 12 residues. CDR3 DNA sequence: TGTGCCAGCAGCATTGGACTAGCGGAGCAGTACTTC. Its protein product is CASSIGLAEQYF.

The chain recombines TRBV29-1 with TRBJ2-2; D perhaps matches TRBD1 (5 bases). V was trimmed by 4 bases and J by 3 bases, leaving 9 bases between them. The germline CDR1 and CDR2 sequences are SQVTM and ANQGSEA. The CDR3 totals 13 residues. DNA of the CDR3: TGCAGCGTTGGACAGAGTTACACCGGGGAGCTGTTTTTT. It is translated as CSVGQSYTGELFF.

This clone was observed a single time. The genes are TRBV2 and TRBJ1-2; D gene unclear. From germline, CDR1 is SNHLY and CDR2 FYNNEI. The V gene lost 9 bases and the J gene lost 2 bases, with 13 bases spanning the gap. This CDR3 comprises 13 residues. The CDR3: CASGEIGNYGYTF. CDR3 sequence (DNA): TGTGCCAGTGGGGAGATCGGGAACTATGGCTACACCTTC.

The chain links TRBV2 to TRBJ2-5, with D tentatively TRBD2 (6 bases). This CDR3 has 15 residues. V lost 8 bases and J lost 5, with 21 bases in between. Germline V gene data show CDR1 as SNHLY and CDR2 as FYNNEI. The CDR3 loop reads CASATSGAKGETQYF. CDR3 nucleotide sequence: TGTGCCAGCGCGACTAGTGGCGCTAAAGGGGAGACCCAGTACTTC.

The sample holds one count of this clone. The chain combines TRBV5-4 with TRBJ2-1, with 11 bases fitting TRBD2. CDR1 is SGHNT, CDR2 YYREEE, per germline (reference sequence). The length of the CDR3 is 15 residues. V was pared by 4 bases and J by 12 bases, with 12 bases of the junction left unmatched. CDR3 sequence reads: CASSARLAGRVLQFF. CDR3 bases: TGTGCCAGCAGCGCCAGACTAGCGGGAAGAGTTTTGCAGTTCTTC.

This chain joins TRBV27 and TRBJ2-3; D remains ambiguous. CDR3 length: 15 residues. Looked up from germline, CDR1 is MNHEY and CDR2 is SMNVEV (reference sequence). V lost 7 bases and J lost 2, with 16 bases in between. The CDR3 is CASTPTGPPTDTQYF. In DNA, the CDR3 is TGTGCCAGCACCCCGACGGGTCCTCCCACAGATACGCAGTATTTT.

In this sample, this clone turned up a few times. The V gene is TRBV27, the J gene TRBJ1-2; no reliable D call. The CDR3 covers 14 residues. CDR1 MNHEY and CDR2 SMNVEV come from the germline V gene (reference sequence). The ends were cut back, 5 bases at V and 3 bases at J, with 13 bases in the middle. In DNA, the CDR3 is TGTGCCAGCAGTCCCAGAGAGGCTTACTATGGCTACACCTTC. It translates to CASSPREAYYGYTF.

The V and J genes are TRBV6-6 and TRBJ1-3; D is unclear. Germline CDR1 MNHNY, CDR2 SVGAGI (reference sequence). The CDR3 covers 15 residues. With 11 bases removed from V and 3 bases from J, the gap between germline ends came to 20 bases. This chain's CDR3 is CAFLPEGFFGNTIYF. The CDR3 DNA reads TGTGCCTTCCTACCGGAGGGTTTTTTTGGAAACACCATATATTTT.

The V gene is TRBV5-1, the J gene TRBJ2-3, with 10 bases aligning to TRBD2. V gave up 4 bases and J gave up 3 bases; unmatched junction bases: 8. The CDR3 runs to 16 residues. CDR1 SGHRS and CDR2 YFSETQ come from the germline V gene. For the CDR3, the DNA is TGCGCCAGCAGCAAGAATAGCGGGGGGTTAACAGATACGCAGTATTTT. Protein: CASSKNSGGLTDTQYF.

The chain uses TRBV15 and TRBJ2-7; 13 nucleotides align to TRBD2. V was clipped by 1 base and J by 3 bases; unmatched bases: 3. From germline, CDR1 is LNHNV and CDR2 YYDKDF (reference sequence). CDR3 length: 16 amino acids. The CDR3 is CATSRATSGGIYEQYF. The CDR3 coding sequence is TGTGCCACCAGCAGAGCGACTAGCGGGGGGATCTACGAGCAGTACTTC.

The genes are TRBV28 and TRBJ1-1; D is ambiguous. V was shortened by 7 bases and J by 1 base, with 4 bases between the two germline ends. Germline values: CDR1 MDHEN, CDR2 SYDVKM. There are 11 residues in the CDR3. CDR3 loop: CASNRNTEAFF. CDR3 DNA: TGTGCCAGCAATAGGAACACTGAAGCTTTCTTT.

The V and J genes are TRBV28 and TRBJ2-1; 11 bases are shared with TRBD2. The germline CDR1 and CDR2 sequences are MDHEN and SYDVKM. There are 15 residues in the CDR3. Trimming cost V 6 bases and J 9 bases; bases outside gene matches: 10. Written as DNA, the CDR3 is TGTGCCAGCAGCTCTCCCGGGACTAGCGGAGCTGAGCAGTTCTTC. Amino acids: CASSSPGTSGAEQFF.

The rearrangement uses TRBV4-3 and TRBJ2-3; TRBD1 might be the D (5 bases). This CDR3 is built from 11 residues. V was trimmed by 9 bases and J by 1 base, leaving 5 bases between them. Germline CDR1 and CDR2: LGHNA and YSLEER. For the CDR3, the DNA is TGCGCCAGGGGGCGCACAGATACGCAGTATTTT. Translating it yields CARGRTDTQYF.

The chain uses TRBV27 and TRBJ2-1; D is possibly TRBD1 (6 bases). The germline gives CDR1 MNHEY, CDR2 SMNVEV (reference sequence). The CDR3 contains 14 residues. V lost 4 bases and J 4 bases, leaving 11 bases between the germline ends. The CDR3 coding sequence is TGTGCCAGCAGTTCCTTTGACAGGTACAATGAGCAGTTCTTC. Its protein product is CASSSFDRYNEQFF.

CDR3 DNA: TGTGCCAGCAGTTTATACGGGGACACCGGGGAGCTGTTTTTT. Translation: CASSLYGDTGELFF. The chain is built from TRBV28 and TRBJ2-2, with D possibly matching TRBD2 (5 bases). The germline V and J ends were trimmed by 1 base and 3 bases, with 6 bases remaining between them. Germline CDR1 is MDHEN and CDR2 is SYDVKM. The CDR3 is 14 residues long. The complete variable domain, with remaining parts taken from reference TRBV28 and TRBJ2-2, reads DVKVTQSSRYLVKRTGEKVFLECVQDMDHENMFWYRQDPGLGLRLIYFSYDVKMKEKGDIPEGYSVSREKKERFSLILESASTNQTSMYLCASSLYGDTGELFFGEGSRLTVL.

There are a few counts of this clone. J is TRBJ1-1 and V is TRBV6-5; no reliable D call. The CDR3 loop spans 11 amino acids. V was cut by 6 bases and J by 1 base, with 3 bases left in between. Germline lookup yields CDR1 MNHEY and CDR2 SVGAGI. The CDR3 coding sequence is TGTGCCAGCAGACAGAACACTGAAGCTTTCTTT. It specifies CASRQNTEAFF.

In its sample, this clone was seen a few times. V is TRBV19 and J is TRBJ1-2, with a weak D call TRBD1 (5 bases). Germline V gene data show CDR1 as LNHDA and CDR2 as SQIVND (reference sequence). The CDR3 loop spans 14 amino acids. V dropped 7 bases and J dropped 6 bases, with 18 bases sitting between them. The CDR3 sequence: CASIGGANFNGYTF. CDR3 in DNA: TGTGCCAGTATCGGCGGGGCGAATTTTAATGGCTACACCTTC.

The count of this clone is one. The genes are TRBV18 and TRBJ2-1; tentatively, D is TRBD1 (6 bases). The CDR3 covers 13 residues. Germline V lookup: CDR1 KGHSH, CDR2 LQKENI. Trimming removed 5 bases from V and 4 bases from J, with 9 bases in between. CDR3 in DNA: TGTGCCAGCTCAAGAGGACAGTACAATGAGCAGTTCTTC. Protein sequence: CASSRGQYNEQFF.

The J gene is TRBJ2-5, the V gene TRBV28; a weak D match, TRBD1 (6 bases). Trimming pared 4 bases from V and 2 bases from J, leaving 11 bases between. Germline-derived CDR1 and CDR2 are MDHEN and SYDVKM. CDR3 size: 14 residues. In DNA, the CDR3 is TGTGCCAGCAGTTCCGGACAGAGGCAAGAGACCCAGTACTTC. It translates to CASSSGQRQETQYF.

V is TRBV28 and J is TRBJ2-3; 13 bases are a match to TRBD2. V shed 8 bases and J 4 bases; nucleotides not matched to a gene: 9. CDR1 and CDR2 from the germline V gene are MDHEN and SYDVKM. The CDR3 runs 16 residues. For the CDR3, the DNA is TGTGCCAGCGGGGGGGGGACTAGCGGGAACCCAGATACGCAGTATTTT. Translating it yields CASGGGTSGNPDTQYF.